This record covers a single T cell receptor (beta chain). Trimming removed 3 bases from V and 4 bases from J; junction bases left unmatched: 11. The germline V gene has CDR1 LNHNV and CDR2 YYDKDF (reference sequence). The CDR3 extends over 18 amino acids. The sample belongs to a study of blood T cell repertoires in COVID-19. Study in general: COVID-19 samples collected from the United States, Italy and Spain covered acute and convalescent phases. PBMCs, B-cell-depleted T cells, or T cells provided the cDNA or gDNA that made up the material.

The authors' processing: Amplification of reference gene primers was used by the study to estimate nucleated cell counts. This table comes from immunoSEQ multiplex PCR, and its TCRdb copy is limited to in-frame clones, with some not included. V and J calls and clone size are as listed in that table; D and trimming were resolved from the DNA. The sample holds roughly 140,000 clones, more than 80% seen once. The J gene is TRBJ2-1, the V gene TRBV15, with TRBD2 matching 11 bases. The sequence came from a human donor in a cohort sampled during active COVID-19. Sequenced sample: peripheral blood. CDR3 protein: CATSSLAGGPNVYNEQFF. The CDR3 DNA follows: TGTGCCACCAGCAGTCTAGCGGGGGGCCCAAACGTTTACAATGAGCAGTTCTTC.